This TCR beta chain was sequenced during a study of T-cell memory formation after mild COVID-19. To note about this clonotype: The antigen is not known.

Employing constant-segment primers, 5'RACE generated TCR alpha and TCR beta cDNA libraries bearing sample barcodes and UMIs. TCRdb reprocessed the 5' RACE reads with MiXCR, giving one entry per CDR3 protein. This table has about 110,000 distinct CDR3 sequences, 15% to 20% appearing once. Study conclusions and caveats: The study found balanced CD4/CD8 in clones contracting day 15 to 85 and a CD4+ lean in later expanders.

The specimen sequenced was PBMCs or a T cell subset sorted from them (not recorded which). The clonotype originates from an adult woman who had mild COVID-19 (a few samples of this study predate the infection). Cell type and time point are not known.

The CDR3 nucleotides read TGCGCCAGCAGCTTGGTATTCCAGGGTCAGTCTGCCCAAGAGACCCAGTACTTC. This translates into CASSLVFQGQSAQETQYF. The V gene is TRBV5-1, the J gene TRBJ2-5; TRBD1 might be the D (5 bases). Germline CDR1 reads SGHRS; CDR2 reads YFSETQ. The V end was cut by 0 bases, the J end by 1 base, with 19 bases between. This CDR3 spans 18 amino acids.